This T cell receptor (beta chain) came from a study of cytomegalovirus exposure and HLA in healthy donors. Study-wide findings and caveats: Reported findings show TCR beta sequences accurately forecast HLA-A and HLA-B alleles in most subjects. Certain indistinguishable V segments, among them TRBV6-2 and TRBV6-3, were excluded. Most observed TCR sequences were rare, whereas some public TCRs were detected in many donors. In presence/absence analyses, roughly uniform sequencing depth across donors was assumed.

Concerning this clone itself: The target antigen is unknown.

CDR3 length: 14 amino acids. Germline assignment: CDR1 SGHRS and CDR2 YFSETQ. V lost 4 bases to trimming and J lost 5 bases; unmatched junction nucleotides: 6. The PCR employed 60 Vbeta primers together with 13 Jbeta primers. Assay: immunoSEQ multiplex PCR; the TCRdb copy retains only in-frame clones and omits some. The sample holds around 64,000 clones, 85% seen once. The genes are TRBV5-1 and TRBJ1-1; 9 bases line up with TRBD1. The receptor's source is a female donor in good health and CMV-seronegative. Sequenced input: PBMCs. The CDR3 protein is CASSQDRGRTEAFF. CDR3 bases: TGCGCCAGCAGCCAGGACAGGGGACGGACTGAAGCTTTCTTT.